This TCR beta chain was identified during a study of identical twins. TCRdb re-analysed the 5' RACE reads in MiXCR, keeping a single row per CDR3 protein. The data hold around 510,000 distinct CDR3 sequences, with around 15% observed a single time. Germline CDR1 is LNHDA and CDR2 is SQIVND (reference sequence). Trimming removed 3 bases from V and 8 bases from J, with 14 bases in between. This CDR3 is built from 14 residues. This sample also appeared in a second study, on yellow fever vaccine responses in identical twins.

The specimen was CD4+ T cells sorted from blood. This clonotype originated in a woman aged 18-29 years in good health. J is TRBJ2-1 and V is TRBV19, with a possible D match to TRBD1 (6 bases). CDR3: CASSMILGGDEQFF. The CDR3 DNA reads as TGTGCCAGTAGTATGATCTTAGGGGGTGATGAGCAGTTCTTC.